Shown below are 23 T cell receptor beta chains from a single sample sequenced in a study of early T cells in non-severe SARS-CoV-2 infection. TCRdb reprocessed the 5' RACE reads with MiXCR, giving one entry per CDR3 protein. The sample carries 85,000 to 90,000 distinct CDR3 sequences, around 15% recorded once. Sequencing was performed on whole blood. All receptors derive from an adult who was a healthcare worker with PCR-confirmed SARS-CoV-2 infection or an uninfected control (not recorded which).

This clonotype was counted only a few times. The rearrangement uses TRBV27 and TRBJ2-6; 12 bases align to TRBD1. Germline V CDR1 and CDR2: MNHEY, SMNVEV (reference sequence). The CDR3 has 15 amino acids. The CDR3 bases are TGTGCGACGGGACAGGGGGCATCTGGGGCCAACGTCCTGACTTTC. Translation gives CATGQGASGANVLTF.

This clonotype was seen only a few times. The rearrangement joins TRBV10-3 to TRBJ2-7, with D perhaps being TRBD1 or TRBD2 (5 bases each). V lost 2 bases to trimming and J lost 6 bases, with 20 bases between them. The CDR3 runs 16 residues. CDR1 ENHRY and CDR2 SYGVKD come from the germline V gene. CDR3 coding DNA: TGTGCCATCAGTGAGCGCGGACTCCAAGGTGGGGCCGAGCAGTACGTC. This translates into CAISERGLQGGAEQYV.

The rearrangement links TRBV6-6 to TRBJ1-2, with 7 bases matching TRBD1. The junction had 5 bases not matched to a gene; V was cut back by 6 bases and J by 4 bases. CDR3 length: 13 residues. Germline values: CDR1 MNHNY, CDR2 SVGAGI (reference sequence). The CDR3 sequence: CASSGGQAYGYTF. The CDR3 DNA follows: TGTGCCAGCAGCGGAGGACAGGCCTATGGCTACACCTTC.

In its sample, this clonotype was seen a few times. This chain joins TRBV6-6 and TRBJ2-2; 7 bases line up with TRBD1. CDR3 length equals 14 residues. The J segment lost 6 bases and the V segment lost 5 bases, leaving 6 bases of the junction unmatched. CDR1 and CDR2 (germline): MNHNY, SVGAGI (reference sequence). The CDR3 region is CASSKGTAPGELFF. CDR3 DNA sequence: TGTGCCAGCAGTAAAGGGACAGCCCCCGGGGAGCTGTTTTTT.

CDR3 nucleotide sequence: TGTGCCAGCAGCCCGCGGGTCCGGTCCAAAAACATTCAGTACTTC. Encoded protein: CASSPRVRSKNIQYF. The rearrangement uses TRBV5-6 and TRBJ2-4, with D maybe TRBD2 (5 bases). The CDR3 has 15 residues. The V end was cut by 4 bases, the J end by 2 bases, with 13 bases between. Germline CDR1 and CDR2: SGHDT and YYEEEE.

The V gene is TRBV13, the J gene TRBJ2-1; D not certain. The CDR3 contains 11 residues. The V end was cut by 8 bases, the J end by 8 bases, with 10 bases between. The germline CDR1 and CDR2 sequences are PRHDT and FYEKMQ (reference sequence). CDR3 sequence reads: CASPLGYEQFF. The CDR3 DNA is TGTGCCAGCCCCTTAGGGTATGAGCAGTTCTTC. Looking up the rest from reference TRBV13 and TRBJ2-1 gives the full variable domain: AAGVIQSPRHLIKEKRETATLKCYPIPRHDTVYWYQQGPGQDPQFLISFYEKMQSDKGSIPDRFSAQQFSDYHSELNMSSLELGDSALYFCASPLGYEQFFGPGTRLTVL.

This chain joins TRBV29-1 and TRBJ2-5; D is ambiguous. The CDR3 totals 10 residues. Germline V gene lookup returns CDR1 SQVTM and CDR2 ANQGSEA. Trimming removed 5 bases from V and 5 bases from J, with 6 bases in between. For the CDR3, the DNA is TGCAGCGTTCTGTTGGAGACCCAGTACTTC. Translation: CSVLLETQYF.

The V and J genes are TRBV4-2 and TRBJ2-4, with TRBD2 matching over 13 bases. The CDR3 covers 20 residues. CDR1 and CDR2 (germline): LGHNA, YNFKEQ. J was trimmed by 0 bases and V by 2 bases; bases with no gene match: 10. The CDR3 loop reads CASSQLRLAGGRLAKNIQYF. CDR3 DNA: TGTGCCAGCAGCCAATTACGACTAGCGGGGGGCCGACTAGCCAAAAACATTCAGTACTTC.

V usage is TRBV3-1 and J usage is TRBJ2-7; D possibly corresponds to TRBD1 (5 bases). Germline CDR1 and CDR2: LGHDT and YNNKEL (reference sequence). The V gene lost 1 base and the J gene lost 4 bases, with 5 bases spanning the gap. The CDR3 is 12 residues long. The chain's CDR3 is CASSQGQYEQYV. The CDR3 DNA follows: TGTGCCAGCAGCCAAGGACAGTACGAGCAGTACGTC.

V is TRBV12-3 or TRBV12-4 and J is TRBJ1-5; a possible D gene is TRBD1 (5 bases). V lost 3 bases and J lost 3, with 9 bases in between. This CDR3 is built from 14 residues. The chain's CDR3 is CASSLGDHNQPQHF. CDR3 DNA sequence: TGTGCCAGCAGTTTGGGGGACCACAATCAGCCCCAGCATTTT.

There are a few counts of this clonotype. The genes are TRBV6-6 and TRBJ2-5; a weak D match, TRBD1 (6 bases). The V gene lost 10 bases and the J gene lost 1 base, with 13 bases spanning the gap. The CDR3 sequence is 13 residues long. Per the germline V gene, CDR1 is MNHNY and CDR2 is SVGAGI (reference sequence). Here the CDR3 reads CATTRDTQETQYF. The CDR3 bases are TGTGCCACTACTAGGGACACCCAAGAGACCCAGTACTTC.

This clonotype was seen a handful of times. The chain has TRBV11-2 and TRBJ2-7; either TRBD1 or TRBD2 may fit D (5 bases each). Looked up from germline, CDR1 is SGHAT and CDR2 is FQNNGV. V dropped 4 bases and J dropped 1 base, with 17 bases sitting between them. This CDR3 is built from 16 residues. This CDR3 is CASSSLFVGESYEQYV. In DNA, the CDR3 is TGTGCCAGCAGCTCCCTATTCGTGGGGGAATCCTACGAGCAGTACGTC.

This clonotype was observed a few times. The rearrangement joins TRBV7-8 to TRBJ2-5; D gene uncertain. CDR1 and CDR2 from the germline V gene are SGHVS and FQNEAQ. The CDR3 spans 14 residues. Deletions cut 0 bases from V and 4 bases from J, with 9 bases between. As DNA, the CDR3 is TGTGCCAGCAGCTTAGCGCATCACCGAGAGACCCAGTACTTC. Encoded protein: CASSLAHHRETQYF.

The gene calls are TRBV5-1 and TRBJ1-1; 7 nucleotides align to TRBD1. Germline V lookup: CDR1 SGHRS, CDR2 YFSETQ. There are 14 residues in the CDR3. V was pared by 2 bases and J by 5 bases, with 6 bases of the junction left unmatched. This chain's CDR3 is CASSLQGLVTEAFF. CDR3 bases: TGCGCCAGCAGCTTACAGGGGCTAGTTACTGAAGCTTTCTTT.

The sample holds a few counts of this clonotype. The CDR3, as DNA: TGCAGCGTAGTATCGACAGGGAGGACTGAAGCTTTCTTT. It yields the protein CSVVSTGRTEAFF. The J gene is TRBJ1-1, the V gene TRBV29-1; 7 nucleotides agree with TRBD1. The germline gives CDR1 SQVTM, CDR2 ANQGSEA. The CDR3 covers 13 residues. V lost 6 bases and J lost 5; bases outside the gene matches: 9.

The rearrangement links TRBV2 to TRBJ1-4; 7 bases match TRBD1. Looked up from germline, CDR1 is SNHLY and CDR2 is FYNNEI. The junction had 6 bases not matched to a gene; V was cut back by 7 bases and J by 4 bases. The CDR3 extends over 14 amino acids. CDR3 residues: CASNGGQRNEKLFF. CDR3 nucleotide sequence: TGTGCCAGCAACGGGGGACAGCGTAATGAAAAACTGTTTTTT.

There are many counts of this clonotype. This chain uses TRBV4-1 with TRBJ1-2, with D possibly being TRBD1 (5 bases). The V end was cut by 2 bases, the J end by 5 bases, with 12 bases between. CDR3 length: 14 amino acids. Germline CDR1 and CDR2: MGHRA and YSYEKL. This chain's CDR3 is CASSQRFRGYGYTF. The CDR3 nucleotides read TGCGCCAGCAGCCAAAGATTTAGGGGTTATGGCTACACCTTC.

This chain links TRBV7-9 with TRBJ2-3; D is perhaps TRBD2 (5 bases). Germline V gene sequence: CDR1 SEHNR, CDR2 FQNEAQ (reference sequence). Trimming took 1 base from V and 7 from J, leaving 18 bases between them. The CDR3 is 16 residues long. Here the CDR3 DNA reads TGTGCCAGCAGCTTAGTGGGTATCGAGGGTCAATATACGCAGTATTTT. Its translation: CASSLVGIEGQYTQYF.

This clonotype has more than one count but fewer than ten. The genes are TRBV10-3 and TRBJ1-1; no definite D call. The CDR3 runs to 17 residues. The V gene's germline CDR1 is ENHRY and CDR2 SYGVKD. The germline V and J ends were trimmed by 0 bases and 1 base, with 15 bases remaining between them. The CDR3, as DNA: TGTGCCATCAGTGAGTCCCACGTGAGGGATGAGAACACTGAAGCTTTCTTT. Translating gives CAISESHVRDENTEAFF.

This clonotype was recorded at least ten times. The CDR3 bases are TGCAGCGTTATAGGAGGATTCCAGCCCCAGCATTTT. Its protein is CSVIGGFQPQHF. The gene calls are TRBV29-1 and TRBJ1-5; D gene uncertain. CDR3 length equals 12 residues. Germline V gives CDR1 SQVTM, CDR2 ANQGSEA. The ends were cut back, 5 bases at V and 7 bases at J, with 12 bases in the middle.

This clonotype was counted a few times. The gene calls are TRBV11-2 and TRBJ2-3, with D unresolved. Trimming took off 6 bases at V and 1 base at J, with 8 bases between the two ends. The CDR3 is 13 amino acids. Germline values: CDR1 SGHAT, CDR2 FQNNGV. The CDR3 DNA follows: TGTGCCAGCAGATGGGTGGGCACAGATACGCAGTATTTT. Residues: CASRWVGTDTQYF.

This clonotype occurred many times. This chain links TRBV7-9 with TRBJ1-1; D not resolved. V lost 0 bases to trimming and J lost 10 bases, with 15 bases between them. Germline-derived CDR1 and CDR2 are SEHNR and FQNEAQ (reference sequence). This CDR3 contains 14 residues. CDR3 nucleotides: TGTGCCAGCAGCTTAGCCCACCTGTCGGGCGGAGCTTTCTTT. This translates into CASSLAHLSGGAFF.

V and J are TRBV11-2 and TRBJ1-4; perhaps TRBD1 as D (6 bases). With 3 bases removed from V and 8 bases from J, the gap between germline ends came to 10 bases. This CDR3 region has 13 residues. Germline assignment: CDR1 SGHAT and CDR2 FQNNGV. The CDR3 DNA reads TGTGCCAGCAGCTTGGGACAAGAAGAAAAACTGTTTTTT. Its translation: CASSLGQEEKLFF.